This T cell receptor (beta chain) was captured by sequencing in a study of T cells in Graves' hyperthyroidism and ophthalmopathy. Diagnosis of hyperthyroidism was new in patients aged 18 to 65, and its duration was under 2 months. Uncontrolled infection, other autoimmune disease, pregnancy or lactation barred patients from enrollment. CDR3 size: 13 residues. Germline CDR1 and CDR2: GTSNPN and SVGIG (reference sequence). Trimming took off 0 bases at V and 6 bases at J, with 8 bases between the two ends. This clonotype was counted a few times. What was amplified from RNA transcripts were TCR beta CDR3 regions. A first-round RT-PCR of the TCR CDR3 used the HTBI primer set. TCRdb re-analysed the multiplex PCR reads in MiXCR, keeping a single row per CDR3 protein. This sample has around 340,000 distinct CDR3 sequences; roughly 14% occur once, and the top ten carry 20% to 25%.

The sample comprised blood. The sequence came from a woman aged 25 to 39 with Graves' hyperthyroidism. V is TRBV30 and J is TRBJ2-2, with a possible D match to TRBD2 (5 bases). CDR3: CAWSVGRAGELFF. CDR3 DNA sequence: TGTGCCTGGAGTGTAGGGCGGGCCGGGGAGCTGTTTTTT.